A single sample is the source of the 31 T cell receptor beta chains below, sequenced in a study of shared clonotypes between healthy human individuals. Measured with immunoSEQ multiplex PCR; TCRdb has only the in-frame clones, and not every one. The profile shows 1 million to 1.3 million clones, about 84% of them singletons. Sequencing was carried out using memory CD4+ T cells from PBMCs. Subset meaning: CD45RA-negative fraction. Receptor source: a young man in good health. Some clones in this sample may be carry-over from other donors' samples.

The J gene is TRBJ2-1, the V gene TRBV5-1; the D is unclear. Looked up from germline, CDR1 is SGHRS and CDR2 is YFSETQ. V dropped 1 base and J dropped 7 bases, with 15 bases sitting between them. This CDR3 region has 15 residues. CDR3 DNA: TGCGCCAGCAGCTTGATGGCGGTCCTAGGGAATGAGCAGTTCTTC. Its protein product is CASSLMAVLGNEQFF.

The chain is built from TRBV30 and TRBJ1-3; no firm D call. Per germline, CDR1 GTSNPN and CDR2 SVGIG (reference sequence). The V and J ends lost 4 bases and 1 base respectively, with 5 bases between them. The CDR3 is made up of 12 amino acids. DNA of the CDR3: TGTGCCTGGAAGCGATCTGGAAACACCATATATTTT. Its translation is CAWKRSGNTIYF.

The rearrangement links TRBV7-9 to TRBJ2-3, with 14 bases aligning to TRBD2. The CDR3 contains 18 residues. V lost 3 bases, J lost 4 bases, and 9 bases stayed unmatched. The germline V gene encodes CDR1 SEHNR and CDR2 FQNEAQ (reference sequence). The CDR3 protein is CASSLRGTSGSIPDTQYF. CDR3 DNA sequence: TGTGCCAGCAGCTTGCGGGGGACTAGCGGGAGTATCCCAGATACGCAGTATTTT.

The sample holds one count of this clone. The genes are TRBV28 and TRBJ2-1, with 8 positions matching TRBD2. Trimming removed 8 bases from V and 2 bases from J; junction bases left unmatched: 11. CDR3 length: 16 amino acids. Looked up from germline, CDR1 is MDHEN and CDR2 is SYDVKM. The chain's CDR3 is CASLGLEAGAYNEQFF. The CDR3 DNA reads TGTGCCAGCTTGGGCCTGGAAGCGGGAGCCTACAATGAGCAGTTCTTC.

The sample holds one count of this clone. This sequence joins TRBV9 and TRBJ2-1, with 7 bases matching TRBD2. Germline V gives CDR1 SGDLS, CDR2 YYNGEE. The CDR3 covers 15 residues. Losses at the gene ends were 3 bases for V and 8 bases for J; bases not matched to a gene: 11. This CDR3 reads CASSAVAGAWDEQFF. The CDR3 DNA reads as TGTGCCAGCAGCGCTGTGGCGGGAGCGTGGGATGAGCAGTTCTTC.

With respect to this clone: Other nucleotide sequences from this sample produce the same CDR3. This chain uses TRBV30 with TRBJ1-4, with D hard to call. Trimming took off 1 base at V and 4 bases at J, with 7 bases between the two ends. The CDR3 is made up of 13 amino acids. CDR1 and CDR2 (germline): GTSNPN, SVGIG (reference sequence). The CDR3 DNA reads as TGTGCCTGGAGTGGCGGGAGTAATGAAAAACTGTTTTTT. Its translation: CAWSGGSNEKLFF. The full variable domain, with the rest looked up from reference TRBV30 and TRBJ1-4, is SQTIHQWPATLVQPVGSPLSLECTVEGTSNPNLYWYRQAAGRGLQLLFYSVGIGQISSEVPQNLSASRPQDRQFILSSKKLLLSDSGFYLCAWSGGSNEKLFFGSGTQLSVL.

The CDR3 spells CASSQSPTRGYGYTF. The CDR3, as DNA: TGCGCCAGCAGCCAATCCCCGACAAGGGGCTATGGCTACACCTTC. V and J are TRBV4-3 and TRBJ1-2; weak D call: TRBD1 (5 bases). CDR1 is LGHNA and CDR2 is YSLEER in the germline V gene. This CDR3 is 15 amino acids long. Trimming cost V 2 bases and J 4 bases, with 14 bases left between them.

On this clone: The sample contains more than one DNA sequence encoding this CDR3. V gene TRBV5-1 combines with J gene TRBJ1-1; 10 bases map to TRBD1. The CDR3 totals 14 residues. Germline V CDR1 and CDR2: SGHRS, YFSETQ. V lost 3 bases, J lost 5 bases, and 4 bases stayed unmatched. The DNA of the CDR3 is TGCGCCAGCAGCTACGGACAGGGGGGAACTGAAGCTTTCTTT. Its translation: CASSYGQGGTEAFF.

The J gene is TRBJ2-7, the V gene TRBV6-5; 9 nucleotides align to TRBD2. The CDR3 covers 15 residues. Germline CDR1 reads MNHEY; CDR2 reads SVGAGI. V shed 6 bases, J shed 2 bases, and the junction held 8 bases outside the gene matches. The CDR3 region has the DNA TGTGCCAGCAGCCGAAGCGGGAGGACTACCTACGAGCAGTACTTC. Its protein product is CASSRSGRTTYEQYF.

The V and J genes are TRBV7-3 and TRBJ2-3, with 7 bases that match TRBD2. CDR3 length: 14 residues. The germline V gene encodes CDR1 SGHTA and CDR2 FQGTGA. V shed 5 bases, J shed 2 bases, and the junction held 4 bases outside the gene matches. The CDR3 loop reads CASSPGTTTDTQYF. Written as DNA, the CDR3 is TGTGCCAGCAGCCCTGGGACTACCACAGATACGCAGTATTTT. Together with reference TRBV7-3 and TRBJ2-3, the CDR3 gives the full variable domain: GAGVSQTPSNKVTEKGKYVELRCDPISGHTALYWYRQSLGQGPEFLIYFQGTGAADDSGLPNDRFFAVRPEGSVSTLKIQRTERGDSAVYLCASSPGTTTDTQYFGPGTRLTVL.

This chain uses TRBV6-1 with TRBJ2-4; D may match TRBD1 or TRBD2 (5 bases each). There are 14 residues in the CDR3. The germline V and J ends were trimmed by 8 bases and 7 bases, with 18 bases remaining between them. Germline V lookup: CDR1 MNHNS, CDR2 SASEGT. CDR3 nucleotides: TGTGCCAGCGGAGGTTTCGGGACGGGGAACATTCAGTACTTC. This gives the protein CASGGFGTGNIQYF.

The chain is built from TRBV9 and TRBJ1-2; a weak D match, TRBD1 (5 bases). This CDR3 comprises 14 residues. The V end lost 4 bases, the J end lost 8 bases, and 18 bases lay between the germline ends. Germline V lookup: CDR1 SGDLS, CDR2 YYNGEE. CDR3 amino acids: CASSSLRQGGGYTF. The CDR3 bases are TGTGCCAGCAGCAGTCTGCGCCAGGGCGGGGGCTACACCTTC.

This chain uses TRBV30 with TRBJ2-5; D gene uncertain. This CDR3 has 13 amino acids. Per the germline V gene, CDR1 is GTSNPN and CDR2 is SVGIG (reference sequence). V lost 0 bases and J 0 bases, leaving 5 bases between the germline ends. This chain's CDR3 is CAWSVTNQETQYF. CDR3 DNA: TGTGCCTGGAGTGTGACCAACCAAGAGACCCAGTACTTC.

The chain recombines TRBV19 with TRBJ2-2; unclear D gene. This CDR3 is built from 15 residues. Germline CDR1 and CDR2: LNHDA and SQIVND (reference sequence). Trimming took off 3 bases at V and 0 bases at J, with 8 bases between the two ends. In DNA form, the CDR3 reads TGTGCCAGTAGTATGCGCCTCACGAACACCGGGGAGCTGTTTTTT. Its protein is CASSMRLTNTGELFF. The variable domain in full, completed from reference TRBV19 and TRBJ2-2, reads DGGITQSPKYLFRKEGQNVTLSCEQNLNHDAMYWYRQDPGQGLRLIYYSQIVNDFQKGDIAEGYSVSREKKESFPLTVTSAQKNPTAFYLCASSMRLTNTGELFFGEGSRLTVL.

CDR3 coding DNA: TGTGCCAGCACCGGGACGGGCGGGTACGGTCAGCCCCAGCATTTT. This codes for CASTGTGGYGQPQHF. The chain employs TRBV2 and TRBJ1-5; tentative D call: TRBD1 (5 bases). This CDR3 comprises 15 residues. Germline CDR1 is SNHLY and CDR2 is FYNNEI. V dropped 7 bases and J dropped 6 bases, with 19 bases sitting between them.

The CDR3 bases are TGCAGTGGCCTGGCGGGATACGAGCAGTACTTC. As protein: CSGLAGYEQYF. The chain is built from TRBV20-1 and TRBJ2-7; D is possibly TRBD2 (6 bases). V dropped 7 bases and J dropped 4 bases, with 11 bases sitting between them. The CDR3 extends over 11 amino acids. Germline V lookup: CDR1 DFQATT, CDR2 SNEGSKA (reference sequence).

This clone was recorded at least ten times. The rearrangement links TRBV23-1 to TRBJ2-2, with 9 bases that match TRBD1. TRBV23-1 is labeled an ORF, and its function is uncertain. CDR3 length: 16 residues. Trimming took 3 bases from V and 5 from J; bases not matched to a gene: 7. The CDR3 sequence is CASSHTRQGGTGELFF. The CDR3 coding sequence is TGCGCCAGCAGTCATACAAGACAGGGGGGGACCGGGGAGCTGTTTTTT.

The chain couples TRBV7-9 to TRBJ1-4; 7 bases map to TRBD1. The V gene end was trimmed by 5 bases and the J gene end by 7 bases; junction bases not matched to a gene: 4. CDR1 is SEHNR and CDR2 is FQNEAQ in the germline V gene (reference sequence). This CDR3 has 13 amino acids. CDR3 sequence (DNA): TGTGCCAGCAGCCACACAGGGGTTGAAAAACTGTTTTTT. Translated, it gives CASSHTGVEKLFF.

Written as DNA, the CDR3 is TGTGCCAGCAGCCTATGGGGGGGGACTAGTCAGTTCTTC. This encodes CASSLWGGTSQFF. The gene calls are TRBV28 and TRBJ2-1; 8 nucleotides match TRBD2. This CDR3 has 13 residues. CDR1 and CDR2 (germline): MDHEN, SYDVKM. The trim removed 6 bases at V and 13 bases at J, leaving 11 bases unmatched.

CDR3 loop: CASSDMREVGNEQFF. The CDR3, as DNA: TGTGCCAGCAGCGATATGCGGGAGGTTGGAAATGAGCAGTTCTTC. The V call is TRBV7-7, the J call TRBJ2-1; 8 positions agree with TRBD2. Germline CDR1 reads SSHAT; CDR2 reads FNYEAQ (reference sequence). The V and J ends lost 5 bases and 7 bases, in that order; junction bases with no gene match: 10. This CDR3 has 15 residues.

The CDR3: CASSPEGGRETQYF. Here the CDR3 DNA reads TGTGCCAGCAGCCCCGAAGGGGGCAGAGAGACCCAGTACTTC. V gene TRBV9 combines with J gene TRBJ2-5; 7 bases are a match to TRBD1. From germline, CDR1 is SGDLS and CDR2 YYNGEE. The CDR3 length is 14 residues. The J segment lost 4 bases and the V segment lost 4 bases, leaving 7 bases of the junction unmatched. Full variable domain (missing parts from reference TRBV9 and TRBJ2-5): DSGVTQTPKHLITATGQRVTLRCSPRSGDLSVYWYQQSLDQGLQFLIQYYNGEERAKGNILERFSAQQFPDLHSELNLSSLELGDSALYFCASSPEGGRETQYFGPGTRLLVL.

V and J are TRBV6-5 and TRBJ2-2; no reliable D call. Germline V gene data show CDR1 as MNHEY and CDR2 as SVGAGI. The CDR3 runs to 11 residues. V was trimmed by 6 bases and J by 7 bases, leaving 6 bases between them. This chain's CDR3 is CASRNFGELFF. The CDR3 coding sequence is TGTGCCAGCAGGAACTTCGGGGAGCTGTTTTTT.

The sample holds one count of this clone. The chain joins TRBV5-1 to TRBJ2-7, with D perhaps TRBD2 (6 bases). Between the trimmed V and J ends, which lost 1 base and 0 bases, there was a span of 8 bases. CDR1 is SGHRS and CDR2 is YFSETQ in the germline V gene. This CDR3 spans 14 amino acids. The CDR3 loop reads CASSLQGLSYEQYF. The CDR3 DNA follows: TGCGCCAGCAGCTTGCAGGGACTCTCCTACGAGCAGTACTTC.

The CDR3 DNA is TGTGCCAGCAGTCCCCCCAGGGCTAGCGGGAGTGAGACCCAGTACTTC. Residues: CASSPPRASGSETQYF. The V call is TRBV7-2, the J call TRBJ2-5, with 10 bases lining up with TRBD2. The CDR3 is 16 residues long. CDR1 is SGHTA and CDR2 is FQGNSA in the germline V gene. V trimming: 6 bases; J trimming: 5 bases; junction bases outside the gene matches: 12.

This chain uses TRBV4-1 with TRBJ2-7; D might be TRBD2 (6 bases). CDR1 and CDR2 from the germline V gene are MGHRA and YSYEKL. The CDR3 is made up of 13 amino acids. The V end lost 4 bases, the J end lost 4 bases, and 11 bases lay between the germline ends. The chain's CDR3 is CASSPYSGYEQYF. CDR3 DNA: TGCGCCAGCAGCCCGTACAGCGGGTACGAGCAGTACTTC.

The chain's CDR3 is CASSLEGPPLGGHGYTF. The CDR3 nucleotides are TGTGCCAGCAGCTTGGAAGGGCCCCCTCTCGGGGGGCATGGCTACACCTTC. V is TRBV5-4 and J is TRBJ1-2, with D perhaps TRBD1 (6 bases). The V end lost 0 bases, the J end lost 6 bases, and 21 bases lay between the germline ends. The CDR3 is made up of 17 amino acids. Looked up from germline, CDR1 is SGHNT and CDR2 is YYREEE (reference sequence).

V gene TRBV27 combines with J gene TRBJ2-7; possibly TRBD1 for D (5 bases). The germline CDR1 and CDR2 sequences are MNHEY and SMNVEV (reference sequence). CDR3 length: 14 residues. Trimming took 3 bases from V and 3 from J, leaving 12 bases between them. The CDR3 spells CASSFRAGHYEQYF. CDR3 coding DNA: TGTGCCAGCAGTTTTCGGGCAGGGCACTACGAGCAGTACTTC.

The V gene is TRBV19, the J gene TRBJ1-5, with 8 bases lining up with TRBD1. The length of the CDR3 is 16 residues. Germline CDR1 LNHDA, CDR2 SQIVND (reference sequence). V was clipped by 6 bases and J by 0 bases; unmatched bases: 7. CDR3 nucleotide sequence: TGTGCCAGTAGCCTCGGGACAGGTTATAGCAATCAGCCCCAGCATTTT. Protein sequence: CASSLGTGYSNQPQHF.

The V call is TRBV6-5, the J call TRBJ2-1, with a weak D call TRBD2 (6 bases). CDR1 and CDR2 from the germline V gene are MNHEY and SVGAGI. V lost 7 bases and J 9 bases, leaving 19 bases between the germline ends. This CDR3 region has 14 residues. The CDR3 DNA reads TGTGCCAGCAACCCCCCTAGGGACTTCAGTGAGCAGTTCTTC. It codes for CASNPPRDFSEQFF.

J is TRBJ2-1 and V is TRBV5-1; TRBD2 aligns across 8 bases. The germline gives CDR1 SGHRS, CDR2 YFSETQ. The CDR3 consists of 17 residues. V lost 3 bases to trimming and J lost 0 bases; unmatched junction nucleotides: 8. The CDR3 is CASSSNWGTSSYNEQFF. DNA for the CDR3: TGCGCCAGCAGCTCGAATTGGGGGACTAGCTCCTACAATGAGCAGTTCTTC.

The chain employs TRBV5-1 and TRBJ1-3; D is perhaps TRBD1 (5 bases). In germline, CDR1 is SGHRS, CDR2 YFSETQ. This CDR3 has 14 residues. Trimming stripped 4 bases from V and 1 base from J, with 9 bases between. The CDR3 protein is CASSARVSGNTIYF. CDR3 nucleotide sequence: TGCGCCAGCAGCGCCAGGGTGTCTGGAAACACCATATATTTT.